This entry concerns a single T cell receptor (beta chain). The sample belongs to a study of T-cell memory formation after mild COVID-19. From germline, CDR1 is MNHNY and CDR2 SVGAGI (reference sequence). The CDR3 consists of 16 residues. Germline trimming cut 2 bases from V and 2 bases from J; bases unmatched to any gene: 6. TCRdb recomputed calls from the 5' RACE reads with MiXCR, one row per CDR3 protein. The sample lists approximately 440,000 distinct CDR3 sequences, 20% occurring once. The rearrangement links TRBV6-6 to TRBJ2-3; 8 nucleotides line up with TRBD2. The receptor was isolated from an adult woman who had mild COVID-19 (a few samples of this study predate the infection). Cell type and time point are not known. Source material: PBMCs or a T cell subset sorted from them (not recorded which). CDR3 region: CASSYGGGGFTDTQYF. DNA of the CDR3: TGTGCCAGCAGTTACGGGGGCGGGGGGTTCACAGATACGCAGTATTTT.